This is a list of T cell receptor beta chains from one sample in a study of T cell responses to AZD1222 COVID-19 vaccine. Measured with immunoSEQ multiplex PCR; TCRdb has only the in-frame clones, and not every one. This table has some 140,000 clones, around 92% appearing once. The sequencing used peripheral blood, collected on day 0 of AZD1222 vaccination. All receptors derive from an adult in good health. Both conserved end residues are part of each CDR3. A D gene is named only where the DNA matches it firmly. For some rows the clone size is stated as once, few or many, or as a class when expanded; others skip it.

CDR3: CASSLSGGIWTGELFF; DNA: TGTGCCAGCAGTTTATCGGGGGGGATATGGACCGGGGAGCTGTTTTTT; V: TRBV27; length: 16; J: TRBJ2-2; D: TRBD2; size: once
CDR3: CASSRDGATYNEQFF; DNA: TGTGCCAGCAGTCGGGACGGAGCTACCTACAATGAGCAGTTCTTC; V: TRBV7-3; length: 15; J: TRBJ2-1; D: .; size: .
CDR3: CASRQGQVYEQYF; DNA: TGTGCCAGCAGACAGGGACAGGTATACGAGCAGTACTTC; V: TRBV6-5; length: 13; J: TRBJ2-7; D: TRBD1; size: .
CDR3: CAISEQGSDGELFF; DNA: TGTGCCATCAGTGAGCAGGGCTCGGACGGGGAGCTGTTTTTT; V: TRBV10-3; length: 14; J: TRBJ2-2; D: .; size: .
CDR3: CASSGGLELPDTQYF; DNA: TGTGCCAGCAGCGGGGGACTAGAGCTCCCAGATACGCAGTATTTT; V: TRBV7-9; length: 15; J: TRBJ2-3; D: TRBD2; size: few
CDR3: CASRKRGAEQPQHF; DNA: TGTGCCAGCCGGAAGAGGGGCGCCGAGCAGCCCCAGCATTTT; V: TRBV6-5; length: 14; J: TRBJ1-5; D: .; size: .
CDR3: CASSLIDISTGELFF; DNA: TGTGCCAGCAGCTTGATTGACATCAGCACCGGGGAGCTGTTTTTT; V: TRBV5-4; length: 15; J: TRBJ2-2; D: .; size: .
CDR3: CASSPATSSYEQYF; DNA: TGTGCCAGCAGTCCAGCTACTAGCTCCTACGAGCAGTACTTC; V: TRBV6-5; length: 14; J: TRBJ2-7; D: .; size: .
CDR3: CASSLSGFWYRGTEAFF; DNA: TGTGCCAGCAGTTTATCCGGTTTTTGGTACAGAGGCACTGAAGCTTTCTTT; V: TRBV27; length: 17; J: TRBJ1-1; D: .; size: .
CDR3: CASSFSGTARHEYNSPLHF; DNA: TGTGCCAGCAGTTTTTCCGGGACCGCCCGCCACGAATATAATTCACCCCTCCACTTT; V: TRBV27; length: 19; J: TRBJ1-6; D: .; size: .
CDR3: CASGLQGAGDTQYF; DNA: TGTGCTAGTGGGCTACAGGGGGCGGGGGATACGCAGTATTTT; V: TRBV12-5; length: 14; J: TRBJ2-3; D: TRBD1; size: .
CDR3: CASSFIGGGGNEQFF; DNA: TGCGCCAGCAGCTTCATTGGCGGGGGAGGGAATGAGCAGTTCTTC; V: TRBV5-1; length: 15; J: TRBJ2-1; D: TRBD2; size: .
CDR3: CASRDPGETQYF; DNA: TGTGCCAGCAGGGACCCTGGGGAGACCCAGTACTTC; V: TRBV27; length: 12; J: TRBJ2-5; D: .; size: .
CDR3: CASSLNGQSNTEAFF; DNA: TGTGCCAGCAGCTTAAATGGACAGTCGAACACTGAAGCTTTCTTT; V: TRBV7-9; length: 15; J: TRBJ1-1; D: .; size: .
CDR3: CASSIGETEAFF; DNA: TGTGCCAGTAGTATTGGGGAGACTGAAGCTTTCTTT; V: TRBV19; length: 12; J: TRBJ1-1; D: .; size: .
CDR3: CASSLQGGIGGNQPQHF; DNA: TGTGCCAGCAGCTTGCAGGGCGGGATAGGAGGCAATCAGCCCCAGCATTTT; V: TRBV7-8; length: 17; J: TRBJ1-5; D: .; size: .